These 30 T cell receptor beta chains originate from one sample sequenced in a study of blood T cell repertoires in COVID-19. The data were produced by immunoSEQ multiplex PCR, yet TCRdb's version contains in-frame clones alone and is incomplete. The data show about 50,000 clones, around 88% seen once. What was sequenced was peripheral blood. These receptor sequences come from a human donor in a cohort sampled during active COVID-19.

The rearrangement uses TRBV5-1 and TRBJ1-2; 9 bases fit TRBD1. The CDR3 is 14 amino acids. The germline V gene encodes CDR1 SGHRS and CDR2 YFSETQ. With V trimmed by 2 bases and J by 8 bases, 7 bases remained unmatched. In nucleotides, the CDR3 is TGCGCCAGCAGCTTCGGGACAGGGCAAAGCGGCTACACCTTC. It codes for CASSFGTGQSGYTF.

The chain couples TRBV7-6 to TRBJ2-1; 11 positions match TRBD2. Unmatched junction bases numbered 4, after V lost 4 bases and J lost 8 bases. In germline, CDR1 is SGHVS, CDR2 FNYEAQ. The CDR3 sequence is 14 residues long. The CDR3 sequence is CASSYSGGAYEQFF. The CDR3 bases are TGTGCCAGCAGCTATAGCGGGGGGGCTTATGAGCAGTTCTTC.

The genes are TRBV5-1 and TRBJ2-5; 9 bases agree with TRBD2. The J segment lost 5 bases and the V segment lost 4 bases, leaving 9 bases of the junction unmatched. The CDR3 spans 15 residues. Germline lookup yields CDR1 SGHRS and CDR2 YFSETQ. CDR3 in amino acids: CASSPQVAGDETQYF. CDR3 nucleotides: TGCGCCAGCAGCCCCCAGGTAGCGGGGGATGAGACCCAGTACTTC.

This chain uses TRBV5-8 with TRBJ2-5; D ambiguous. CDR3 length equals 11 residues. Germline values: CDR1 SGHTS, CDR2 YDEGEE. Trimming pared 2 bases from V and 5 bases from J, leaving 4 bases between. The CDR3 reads CASSFRETQYF. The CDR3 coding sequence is TGTGCCAGCAGCTTCAGGGAGACCCAGTACTTC.

For the CDR3, the DNA is TGCGCCAGCAGCCCCGCAGGGGGCGGTACCGGGGAGCTGTTTTTT. As protein: CASSPAGGGTGELFF. J is TRBJ2-2 and V is TRBV5-1, with 8 bases matching TRBD1. There are 15 residues in the CDR3. CDR1 SGHRS and CDR2 YFSETQ come from the germline V gene. Trimming cost V 4 bases and J 5 bases; bases outside gene matches: 7.

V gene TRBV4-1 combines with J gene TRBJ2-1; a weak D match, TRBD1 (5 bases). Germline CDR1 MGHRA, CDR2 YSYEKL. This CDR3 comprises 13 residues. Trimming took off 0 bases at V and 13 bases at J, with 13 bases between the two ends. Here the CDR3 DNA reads TGCGCCAGCAGCCAAGACAGGGTTAAGTATCAGTTCTTC. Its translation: CASSQDRVKYQFF.

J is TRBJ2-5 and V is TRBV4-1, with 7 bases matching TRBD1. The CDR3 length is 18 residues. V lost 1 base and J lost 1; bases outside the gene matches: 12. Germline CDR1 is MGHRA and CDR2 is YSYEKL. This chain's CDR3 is CASSQVWDSPNFQETQYF. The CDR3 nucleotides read TGCGCCAGCAGCCAAGTTTGGGACAGTCCCAATTTCCAAGAGACCCAGTACTTC.

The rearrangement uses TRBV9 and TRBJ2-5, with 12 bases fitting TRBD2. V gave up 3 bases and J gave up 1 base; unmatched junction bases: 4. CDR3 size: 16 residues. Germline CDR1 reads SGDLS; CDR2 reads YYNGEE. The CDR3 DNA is TGTGCCAGCAGCGCCGGACTAGCGGGGATCCAAGAGACCCAGTACTTC. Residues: CASSAGLAGIQETQYF. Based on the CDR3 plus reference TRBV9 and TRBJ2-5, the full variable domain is DSGVTQTPKHLITATGQRVTLRCSPRSGDLSVYWYQQSLDQGLQFLIQYYNGEERAKGNILERFSAQQFPDLHSELNLSSLELGDSALYFCASSAGLAGIQETQYFGPGTRLLVL.

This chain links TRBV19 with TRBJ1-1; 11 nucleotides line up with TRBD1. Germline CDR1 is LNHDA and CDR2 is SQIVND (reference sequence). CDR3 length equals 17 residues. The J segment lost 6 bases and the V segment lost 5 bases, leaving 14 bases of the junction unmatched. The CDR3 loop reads CASSSWTGGAFNAEAFF. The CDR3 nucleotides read TGTGCCAGTAGTTCATGGACAGGGGGCGCTTTTAACGCTGAAGCTTTCTTT.

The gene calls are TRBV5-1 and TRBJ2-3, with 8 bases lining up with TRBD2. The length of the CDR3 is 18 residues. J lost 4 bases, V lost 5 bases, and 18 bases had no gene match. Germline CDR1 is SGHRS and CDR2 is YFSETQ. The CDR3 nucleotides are TGCGCCAGCAGGCCCGGGAGCGGGAGTTATCGTAGTGCAGATACGCAGTATTTT. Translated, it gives CASRPGSGSYRSADTQYF.

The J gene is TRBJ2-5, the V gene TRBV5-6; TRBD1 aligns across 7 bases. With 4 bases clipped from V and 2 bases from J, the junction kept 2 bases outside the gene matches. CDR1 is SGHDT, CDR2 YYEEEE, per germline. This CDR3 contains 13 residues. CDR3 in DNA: TGTGCCAGCAGCACGGGACAGCAAGAGACCCAGTACTTC. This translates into CASSTGQQETQYF.

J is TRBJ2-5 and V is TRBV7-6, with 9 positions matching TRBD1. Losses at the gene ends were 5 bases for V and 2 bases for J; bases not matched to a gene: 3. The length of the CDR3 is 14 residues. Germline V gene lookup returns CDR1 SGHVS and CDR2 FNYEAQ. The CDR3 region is CASSRGQGQETQYF. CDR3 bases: TGTGCCAGCAGCCGGGGACAGGGTCAAGAGACCCAGTACTTC.

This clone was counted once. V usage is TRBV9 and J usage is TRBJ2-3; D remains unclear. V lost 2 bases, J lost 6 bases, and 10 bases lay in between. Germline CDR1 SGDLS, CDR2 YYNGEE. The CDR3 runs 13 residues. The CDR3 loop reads CASSVGSVDTQYF. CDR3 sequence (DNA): TGTGCCAGCAGCGTCGGTAGTGTGGATACGCAGTATTTT. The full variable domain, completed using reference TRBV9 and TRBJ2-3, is DSGVTQTPKHLITATGQRVTLRCSPRSGDLSVYWYQQSLDQGLQFLIQYYNGEERAKGNILERFSAQQFPDLHSELNLSSLELGDSALYFCASSVGSVDTQYFGPGTRLTVL.

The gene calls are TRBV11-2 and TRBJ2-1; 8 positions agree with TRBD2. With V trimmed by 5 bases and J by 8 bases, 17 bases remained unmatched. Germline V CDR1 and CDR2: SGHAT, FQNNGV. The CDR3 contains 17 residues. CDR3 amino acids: CASSPRPLQRGYYEQFF. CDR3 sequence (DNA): TGTGCCAGCAGCCCCCGACCCCTCCAGCGGGGGTACTATGAGCAGTTCTTC.

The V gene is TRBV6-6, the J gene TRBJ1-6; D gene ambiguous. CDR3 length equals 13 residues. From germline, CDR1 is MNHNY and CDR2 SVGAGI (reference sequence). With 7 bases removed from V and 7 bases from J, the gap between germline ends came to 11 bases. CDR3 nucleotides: TGTGCCAGCATGAGGGTACTCAATTCACCCCTCCACTTT. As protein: CASMRVLNSPLHF.

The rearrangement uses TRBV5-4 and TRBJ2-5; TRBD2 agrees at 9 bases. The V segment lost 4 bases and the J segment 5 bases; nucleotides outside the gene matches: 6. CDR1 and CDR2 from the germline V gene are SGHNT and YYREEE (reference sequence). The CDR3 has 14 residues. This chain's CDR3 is CASSVAGAVETQYF. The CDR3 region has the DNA TGTGCCAGCAGCGTAGCGGGAGCTGTGGAGACCCAGTACTTC.

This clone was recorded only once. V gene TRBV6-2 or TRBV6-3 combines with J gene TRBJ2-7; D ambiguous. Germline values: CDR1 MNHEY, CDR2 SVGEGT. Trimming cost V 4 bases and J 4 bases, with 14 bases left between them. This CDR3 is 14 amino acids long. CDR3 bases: TGTGCCAGCAGTTTTACGGCAGTCAGGTACGAGCAGTACTTC. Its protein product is CASSFTAVRYEQYF.

The CDR3 bases are TGTGCCAGCTCACCACCGGGACAGGGTCTGACTTGGAACCGAAACACTGAAGCTTTCTTT. Translating it yields CASSPPGQGLTWNRNTEAFF. The rearrangement uses TRBV18 and TRBJ1-1, with TRBD1 matching 9 bases. Germline CDR1 and CDR2: KGHSH and LQKENI. The CDR3 runs to 20 residues. The trim removed 0 bases at V and 2 bases at J, leaving 16 bases unmatched.

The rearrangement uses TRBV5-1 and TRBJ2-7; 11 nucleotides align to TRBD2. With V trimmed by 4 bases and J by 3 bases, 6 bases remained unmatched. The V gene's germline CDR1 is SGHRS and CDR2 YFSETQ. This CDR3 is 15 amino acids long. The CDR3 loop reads CASSVGTSGDYEQYF. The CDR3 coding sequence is TGCGCCAGCAGCGTTGGGACTAGCGGAGACTACGAGCAGTACTTC.

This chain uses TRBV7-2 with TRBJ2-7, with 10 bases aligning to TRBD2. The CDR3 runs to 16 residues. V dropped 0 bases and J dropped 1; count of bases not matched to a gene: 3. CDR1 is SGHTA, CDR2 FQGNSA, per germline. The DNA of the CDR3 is TGTGCCAGCAGCTTAGCGCCACTAGCGGGGTCCTACGAGCAGTACTTC. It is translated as CASSLAPLAGSYEQYF.

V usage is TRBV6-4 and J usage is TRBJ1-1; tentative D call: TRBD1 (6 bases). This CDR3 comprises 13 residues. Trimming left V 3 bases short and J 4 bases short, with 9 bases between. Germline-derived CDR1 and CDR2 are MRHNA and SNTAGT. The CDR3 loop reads CASSEGAGTEAFF. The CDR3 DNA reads TGTGCCAGCAGTGAGGGGGCTGGCACTGAAGCTTTCTTT.

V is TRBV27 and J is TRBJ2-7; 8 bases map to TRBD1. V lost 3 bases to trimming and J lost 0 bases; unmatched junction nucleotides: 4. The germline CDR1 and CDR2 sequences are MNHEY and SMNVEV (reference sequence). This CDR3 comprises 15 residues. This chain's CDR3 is CASSLDRANSYEQYF. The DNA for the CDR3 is TGTGCCAGCAGTTTGGACAGGGCTAACTCCTACGAGCAGTACTTC.

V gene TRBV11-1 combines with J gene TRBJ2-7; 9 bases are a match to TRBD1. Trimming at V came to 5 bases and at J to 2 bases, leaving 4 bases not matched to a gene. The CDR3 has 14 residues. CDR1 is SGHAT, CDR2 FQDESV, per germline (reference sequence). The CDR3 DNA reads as TGTGCCAGCAGCCGGGGACAGGGCCCCTACGAGCAGTACTTC. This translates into CASSRGQGPYEQYF.

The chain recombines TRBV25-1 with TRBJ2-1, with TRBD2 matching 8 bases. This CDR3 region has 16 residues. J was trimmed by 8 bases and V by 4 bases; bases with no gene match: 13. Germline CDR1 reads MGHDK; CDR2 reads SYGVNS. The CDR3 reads CASSGWGRLASYEQFF. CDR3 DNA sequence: TGTGCCAGCAGTGGTTGGGGGAGACTAGCGAGTTATGAGCAGTTCTTC. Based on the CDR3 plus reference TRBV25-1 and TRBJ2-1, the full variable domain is EADIYQTPRYLVIGTGKKITLECSQTMGHDKMYWYQQDPGMELHLIHYSYGVNSTEKGDLSSESTVSRIRTEHFPLTLESARPSHTSQYLCASSGWGRLASYEQFFGPGTRLTVL.

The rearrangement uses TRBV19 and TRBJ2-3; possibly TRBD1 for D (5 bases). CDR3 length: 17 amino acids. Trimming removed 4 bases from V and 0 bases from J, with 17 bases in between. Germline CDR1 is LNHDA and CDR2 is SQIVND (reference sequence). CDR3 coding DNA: TGTGCCAGTAGTACCCCGACAGAGCGATCTAGCACAGATACGCAGTATTTT. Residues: CASSTPTERSSTDTQYF.

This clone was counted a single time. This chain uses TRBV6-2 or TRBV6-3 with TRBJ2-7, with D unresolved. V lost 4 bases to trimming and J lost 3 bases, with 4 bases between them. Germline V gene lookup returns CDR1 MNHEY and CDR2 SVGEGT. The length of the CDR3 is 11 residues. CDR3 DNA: TGTGCCAGCAGTTCAGTCTACGAGCAGTACTTC. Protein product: CASSSVYEQYF.

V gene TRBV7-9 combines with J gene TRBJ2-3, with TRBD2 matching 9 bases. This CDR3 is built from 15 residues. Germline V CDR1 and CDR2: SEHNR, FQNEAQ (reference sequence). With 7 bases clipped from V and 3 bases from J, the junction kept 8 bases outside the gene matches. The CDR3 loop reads CASKISSGTTDTQYF. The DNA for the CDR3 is TGTGCCAGCAAGATTTCTAGCGGGACGACAGATACGCAGTATTTT.

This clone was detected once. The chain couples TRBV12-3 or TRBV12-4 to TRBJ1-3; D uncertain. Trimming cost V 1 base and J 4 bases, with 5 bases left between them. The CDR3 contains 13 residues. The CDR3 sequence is CASSLGGGNTIYF. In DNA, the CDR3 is TGTGCCAGCAGTTTAGGCGGGGGAAACACCATATATTTT.

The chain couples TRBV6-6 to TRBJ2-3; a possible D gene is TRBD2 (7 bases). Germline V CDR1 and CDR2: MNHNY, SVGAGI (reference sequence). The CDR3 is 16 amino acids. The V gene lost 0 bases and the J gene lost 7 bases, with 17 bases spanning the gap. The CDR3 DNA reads TGTGCCAGCAGTTACTCTGGGGGGGGCCAACCCAATACGCAGTATTTT. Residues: CASSYSGGGQPNTQYF.

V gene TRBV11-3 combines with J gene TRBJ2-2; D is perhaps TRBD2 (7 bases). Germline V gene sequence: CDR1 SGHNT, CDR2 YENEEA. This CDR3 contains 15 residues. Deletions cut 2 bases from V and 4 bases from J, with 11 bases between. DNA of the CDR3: TGTGCCAGCAGCTTACGCGGGGGCCGCACCGGGGAGCTGTTTTTT. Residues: CASSLRGGRTGELFF.